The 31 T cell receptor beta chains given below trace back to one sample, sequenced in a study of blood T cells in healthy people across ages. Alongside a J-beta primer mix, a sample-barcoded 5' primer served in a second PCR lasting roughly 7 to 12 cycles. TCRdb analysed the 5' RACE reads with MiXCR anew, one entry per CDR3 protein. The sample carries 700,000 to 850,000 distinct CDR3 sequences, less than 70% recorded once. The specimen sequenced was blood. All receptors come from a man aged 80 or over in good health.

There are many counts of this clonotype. In DNA, the CDR3 is TGTGCCAGCAGCTTAGCGGGACCTAGCACAGATACGCAGTATTTT. Amino acid sequence: CASSLAGPSTDTQYF. V and J are TRBV11-1 and TRBJ2-3; D is possibly TRBD1 or TRBD2 (5 bases each). The CDR3 has 15 residues. CDR1 and CDR2 from the germline V gene are SGHAT and FQDESV (reference sequence). V dropped 0 bases and J dropped 0 bases, with 7 bases sitting between them.

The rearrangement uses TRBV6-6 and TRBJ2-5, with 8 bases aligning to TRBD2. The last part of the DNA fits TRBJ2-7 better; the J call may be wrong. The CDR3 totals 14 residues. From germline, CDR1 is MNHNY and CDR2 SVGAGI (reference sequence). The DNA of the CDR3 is TGTGCCAGCAGTCGGACTAGCTCGGTCGTCGAGCAGTACTTC. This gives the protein CASSRTSSVVEQYF.

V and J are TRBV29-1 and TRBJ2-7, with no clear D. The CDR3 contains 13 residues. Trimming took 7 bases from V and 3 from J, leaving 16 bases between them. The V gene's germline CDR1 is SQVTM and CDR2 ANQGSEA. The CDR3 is CSGISSRNYEQYF. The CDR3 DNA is TGCAGCGGGATCTCATCAAGAAACTACGAGCAGTACTTC.

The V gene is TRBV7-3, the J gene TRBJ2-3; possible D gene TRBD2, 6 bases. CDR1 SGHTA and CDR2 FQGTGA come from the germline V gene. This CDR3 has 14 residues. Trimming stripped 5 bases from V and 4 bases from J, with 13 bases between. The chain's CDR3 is CASSVSAGSDTQYF. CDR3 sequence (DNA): TGTGCCAGCAGCGTAAGTGCGGGGTCAGATACGCAGTATTTT.

CDR3: CASRSGAEQPIRYNEQFF. For the CDR3, the DNA is TGTGCCAGCAGATCAGGGGCAGAACAACCCATACGATACAATGAGCAGTTCTTC. This chain uses TRBV11-2 with TRBJ2-1; perhaps TRBD1 as D (6 bases). Trimming removed 6 bases from V and 4 bases from J, with 25 bases in between. The CDR3 totals 18 residues. Germline V lookup: CDR1 SGHAT, CDR2 FQNNGV.

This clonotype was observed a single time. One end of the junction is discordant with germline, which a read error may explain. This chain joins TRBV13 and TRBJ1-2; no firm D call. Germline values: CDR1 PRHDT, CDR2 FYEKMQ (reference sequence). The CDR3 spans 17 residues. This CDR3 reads CANSLGLFGHLNYGYTF. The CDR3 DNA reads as TGTGCCAACAGCTTAGGCCTTTTTGGCCATCTTAACTATGGCTACACCTTC.

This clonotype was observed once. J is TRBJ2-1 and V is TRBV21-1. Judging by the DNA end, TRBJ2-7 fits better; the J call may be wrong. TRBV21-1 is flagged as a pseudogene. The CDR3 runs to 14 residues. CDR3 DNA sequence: TGTGCCAGCAGCAAGAGGATTTCACTATACGAGCAGTACTTC. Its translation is CASSKRISLYEQYF.

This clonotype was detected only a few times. DNA for the CDR3: TGTGCCAGCAGCCGGTCGGGGGGGAACACTGAAGCTTTCTTT. Amino acids: CASSRSGGNTEAFF. The V call is TRBV4-2, the J call TRBJ1-1, with TRBD1 as a possible D gene (5 bases). The V gene lost 4 bases and the J gene lost 1 base, with 10 bases spanning the gap. Per germline, CDR1 LGHNA and CDR2 YNFKEQ. The CDR3 has 14 residues.

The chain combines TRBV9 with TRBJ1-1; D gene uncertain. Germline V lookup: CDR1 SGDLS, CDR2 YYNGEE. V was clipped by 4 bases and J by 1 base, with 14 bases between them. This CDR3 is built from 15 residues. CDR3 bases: TGTGCCAGCAGCCCCGATGGACGTAGGAACACTGAAGCTTTCTTT. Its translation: CASSPDGRRNTEAFF. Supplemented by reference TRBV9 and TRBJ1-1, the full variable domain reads DSGVTQTPKHLITATGQRVTLRCSPRSGDLSVYWYQQSLDQGLQFLIQYYNGEERAKGNILERFSAQQFPDLHSELNLSSLELGDSALYFCASSPDGRRNTEAFFGQGTRLTVV.

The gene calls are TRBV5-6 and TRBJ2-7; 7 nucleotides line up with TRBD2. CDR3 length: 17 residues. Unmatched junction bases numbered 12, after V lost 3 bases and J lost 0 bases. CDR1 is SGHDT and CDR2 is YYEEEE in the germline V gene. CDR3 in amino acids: CASSSLLSGQSSYEQYF. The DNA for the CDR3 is TGTGCCAGCAGCTCATTACTTAGCGGGCAGAGCTCCTACGAGCAGTACTTC.

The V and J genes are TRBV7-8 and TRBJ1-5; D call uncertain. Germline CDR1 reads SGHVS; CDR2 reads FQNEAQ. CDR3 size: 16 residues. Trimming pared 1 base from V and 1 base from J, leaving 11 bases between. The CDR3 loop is CASSLVDFGSNQPQHF. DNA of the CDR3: TGTGCCAGCAGCTTAGTAGACTTCGGAAGCAATCAGCCCCAGCATTTT.

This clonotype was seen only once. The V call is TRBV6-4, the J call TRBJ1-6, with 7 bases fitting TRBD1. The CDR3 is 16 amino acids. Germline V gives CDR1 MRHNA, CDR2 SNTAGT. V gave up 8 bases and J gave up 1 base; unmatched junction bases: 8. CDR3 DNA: TGTGCCAGCGGAAGACAGGGTGGTTCCTATAATTCACCCCTCCACTTT. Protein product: CASGRQGGSYNSPLHF.

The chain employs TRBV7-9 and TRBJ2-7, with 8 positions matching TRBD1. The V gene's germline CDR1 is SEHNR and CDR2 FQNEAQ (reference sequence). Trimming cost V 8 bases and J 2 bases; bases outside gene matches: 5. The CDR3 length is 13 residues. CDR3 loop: CASAGTGAYEQYF. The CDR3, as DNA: TGTGCCAGCGCCGGGACAGGAGCCTACGAGCAGTACTTC.

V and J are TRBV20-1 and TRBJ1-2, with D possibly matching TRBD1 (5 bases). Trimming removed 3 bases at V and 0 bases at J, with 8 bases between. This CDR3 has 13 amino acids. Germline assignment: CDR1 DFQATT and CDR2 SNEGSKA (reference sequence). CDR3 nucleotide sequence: TGCAGTGCTAGGGGACCGGCTAACTATGGCTACACCTTC. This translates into CSARGPANYGYTF.

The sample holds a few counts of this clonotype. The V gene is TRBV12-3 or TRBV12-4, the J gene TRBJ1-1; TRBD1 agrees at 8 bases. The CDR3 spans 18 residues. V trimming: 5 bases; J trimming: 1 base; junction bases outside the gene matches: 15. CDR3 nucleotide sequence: TGTGCCAGCAGTATGGGAGGACAGGGTGTATGGGAGAACACTGAAGCTTTCTTT. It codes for CASSMGGQGVWENTEAFF.

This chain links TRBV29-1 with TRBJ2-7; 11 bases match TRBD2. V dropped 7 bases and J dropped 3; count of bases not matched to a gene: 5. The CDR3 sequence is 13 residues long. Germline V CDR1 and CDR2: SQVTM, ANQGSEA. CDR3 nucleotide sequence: TGCAGCGCTCCCGGGACTAGCGGCTACGAGCAGTACTTC. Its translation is CSAPGTSGYEQYF.

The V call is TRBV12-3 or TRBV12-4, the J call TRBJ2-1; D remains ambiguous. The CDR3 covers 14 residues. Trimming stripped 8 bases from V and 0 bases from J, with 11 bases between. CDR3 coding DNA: TGTGCCAGCTACGAGTCGGACTCCTACAATGAGCAGTTCTTC. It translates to CASYESDSYNEQFF.

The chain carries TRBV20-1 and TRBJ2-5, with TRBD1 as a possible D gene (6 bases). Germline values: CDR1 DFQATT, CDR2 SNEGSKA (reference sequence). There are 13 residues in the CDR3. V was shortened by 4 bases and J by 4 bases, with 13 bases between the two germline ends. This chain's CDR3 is CSATKTGLETQYF. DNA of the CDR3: TGCAGTGCTACGAAAACAGGGTTAGAGACCCAGTACTTC.

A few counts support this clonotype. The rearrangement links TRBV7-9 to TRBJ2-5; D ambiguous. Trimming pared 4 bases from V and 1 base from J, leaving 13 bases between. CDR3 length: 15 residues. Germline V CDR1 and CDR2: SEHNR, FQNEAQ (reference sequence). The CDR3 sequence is CASSSHRITQETQYF. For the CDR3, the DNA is TGTGCCAGCAGCTCCCACAGAATAACCCAAGAGACCCAGTACTTC.

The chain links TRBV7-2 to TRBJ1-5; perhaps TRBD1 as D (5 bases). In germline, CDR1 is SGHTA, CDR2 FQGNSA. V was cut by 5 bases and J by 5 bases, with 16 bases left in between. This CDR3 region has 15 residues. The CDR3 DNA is TGTGCCAGCAGCCCTCGACCTGACAGTTATCAGCCCCAGCATTTT. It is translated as CASSPRPDSYQPQHF.

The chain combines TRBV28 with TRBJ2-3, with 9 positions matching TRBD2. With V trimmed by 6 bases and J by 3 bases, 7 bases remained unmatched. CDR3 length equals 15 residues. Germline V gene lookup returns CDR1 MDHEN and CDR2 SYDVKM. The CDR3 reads CASRTGLAGTDTQYF. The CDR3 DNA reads TGTGCCAGCAGGACGGGGCTAGCGGGAACAGATACGCAGTATTTT.

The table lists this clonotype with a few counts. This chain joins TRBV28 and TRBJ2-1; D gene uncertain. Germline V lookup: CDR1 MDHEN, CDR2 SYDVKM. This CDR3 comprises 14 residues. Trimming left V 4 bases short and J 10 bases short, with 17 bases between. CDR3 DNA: TGTGCCAGCAGTTCACCCCCTAGGTCATGGGAGCAGTTCTTC. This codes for CASSSPPRSWEQFF.

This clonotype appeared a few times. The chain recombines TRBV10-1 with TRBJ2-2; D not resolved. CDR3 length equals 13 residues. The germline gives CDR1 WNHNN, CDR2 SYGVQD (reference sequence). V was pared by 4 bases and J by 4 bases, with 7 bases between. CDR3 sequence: CASSGQTTGELFF. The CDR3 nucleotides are TGCGCCAGCAGTGGGCAGACCACCGGGGAGCTGTTTTTT.

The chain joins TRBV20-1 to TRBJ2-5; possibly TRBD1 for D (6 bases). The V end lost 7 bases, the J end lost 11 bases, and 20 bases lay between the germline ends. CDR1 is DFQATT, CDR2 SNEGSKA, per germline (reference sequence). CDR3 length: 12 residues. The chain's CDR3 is CSVRGGDNEQYF. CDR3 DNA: TGCAGTGTCAGGGGTGGGGACAATGAGCAGTACTTC.

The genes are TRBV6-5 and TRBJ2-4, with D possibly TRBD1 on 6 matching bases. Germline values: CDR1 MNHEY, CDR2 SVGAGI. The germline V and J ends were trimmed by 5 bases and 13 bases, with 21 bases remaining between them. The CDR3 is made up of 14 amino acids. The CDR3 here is CASSADRVLREQYF. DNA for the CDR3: TGTGCCAGCAGTGCGGACAGAGTCCTACGTGAGCAGTACTTC.

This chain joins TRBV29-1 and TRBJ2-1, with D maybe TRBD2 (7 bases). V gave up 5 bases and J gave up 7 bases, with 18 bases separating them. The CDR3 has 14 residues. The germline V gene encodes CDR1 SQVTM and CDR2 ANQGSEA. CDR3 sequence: CSVIGRGARNEQFF. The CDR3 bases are TGCAGCGTTATCGGACGGGGGGCGCGGAATGAGCAGTTCTTC.

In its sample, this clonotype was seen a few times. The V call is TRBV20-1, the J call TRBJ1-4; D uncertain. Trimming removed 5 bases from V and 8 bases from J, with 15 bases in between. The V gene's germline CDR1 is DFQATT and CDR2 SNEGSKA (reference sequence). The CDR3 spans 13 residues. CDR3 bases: TGCAGTGCTCCGGCTCTGGCCGAAGAAAAACTGTTTTTT. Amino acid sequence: CSAPALAEEKLFF.

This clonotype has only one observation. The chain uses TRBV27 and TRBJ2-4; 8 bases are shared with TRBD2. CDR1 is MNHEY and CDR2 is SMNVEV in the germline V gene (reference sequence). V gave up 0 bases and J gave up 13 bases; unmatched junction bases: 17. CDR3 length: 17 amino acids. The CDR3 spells CASSLSIFREGQKEQYF. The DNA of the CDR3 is TGTGCCAGCAGTTTATCCATTTTCCGGGAGGGCCAGAAGGAGCAGTACTTC.

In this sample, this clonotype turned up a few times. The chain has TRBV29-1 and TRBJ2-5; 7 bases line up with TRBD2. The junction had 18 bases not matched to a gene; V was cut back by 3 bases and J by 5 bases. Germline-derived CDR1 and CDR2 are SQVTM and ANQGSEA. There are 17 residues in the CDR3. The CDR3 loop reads CSVEGGVLGPPGETQYF. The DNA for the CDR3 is TGCAGCGTTGAGGGGGGGGTGCTAGGACCTCCCGGGGAGACCCAGTACTTC.

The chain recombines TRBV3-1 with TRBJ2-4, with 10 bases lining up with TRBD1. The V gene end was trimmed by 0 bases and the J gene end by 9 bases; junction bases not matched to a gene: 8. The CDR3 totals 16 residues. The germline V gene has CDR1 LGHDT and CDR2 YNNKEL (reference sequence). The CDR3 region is CASSQEVGTGAGIQYF. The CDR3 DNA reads TGTGCCAGCAGCCAAGAGGTGGGGACAGGGGCCGGCATTCAGTACTTC. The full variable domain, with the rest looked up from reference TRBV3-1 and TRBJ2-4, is DTAVSQTPKYLVTQMGNDKSIKCEQNLGHDTMYWYKQDSKKFLKIMFSYNNKELIINETVPNRFSPKSPDKAHLNLHINSLELGDSAVYFCASSQEVGTGAGIQYFGAGTRLSVL.

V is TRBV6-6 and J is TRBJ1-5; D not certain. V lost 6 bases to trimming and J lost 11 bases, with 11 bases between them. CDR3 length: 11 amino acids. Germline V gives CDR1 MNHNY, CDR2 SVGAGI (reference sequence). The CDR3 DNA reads TGTGCCAGCAGGGCGGCTGGAGCCCAGCATTTT. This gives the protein CASRAAGAQHF.